One sample yielded the 23 T cell receptor beta chains listed below, sequenced in a study of cytomegalovirus exposure and HLA in healthy donors. 13 Jbeta primers and 60 Vbeta primers were used for the PCR. The protocol was immunoSEQ multiplex PCR, while the TCRdb copy is restricted to in-frame clones and leaves out a portion. The sample records around 180,000 clones, more than 65% being singletons. Specimen: PBMCs. These receptors originate from a woman aged 25 to 39 in good health and CMV-seropositive.

This chain links TRBV2 with TRBJ2-5; D unclear. Judging by the DNA end, TRBJ2-7 fits better; the J call may be wrong. In germline, CDR1 is SNHLY, CDR2 FYNNEI. There are 14 residues in the CDR3. CDR3 nucleotide sequence: TGTGCCAGCAGCGGTACTGGGCGCCTCTACGAGCAGTACTTC. It codes for CASSGTGRLYEQYF.

The chain combines TRBV18 with TRBJ1-1; D may be TRBD1 (5 bases). This CDR3 spans 15 amino acids. Trimming pared 2 bases from V and 1 base from J, leaving 11 bases between. CDR1 and CDR2 from the germline V gene are KGHSH and LQKENI. Written as DNA, the CDR3 is TGTGCCAGCTCACCAACCAGGGCCCAGAACACTGAAGCTTTCTTT. Translating gives CASSPTRAQNTEAFF.

The rearrangement links TRBV19 to TRBJ1-1; possibly TRBD1 for D (5 bases). The CDR3 runs to 15 residues. From germline, CDR1 is LNHDA and CDR2 SQIVND (reference sequence). V gave up 3 bases and J gave up 1 base, with 12 bases separating them. The CDR3 loop reads CASSIGQTGNTEAFF. The CDR3 DNA is TGTGCCAGTAGTATCGGCCAAACAGGGAACACTGAAGCTTTCTTT. The complete variable domain, with remaining parts taken from reference TRBV19 and TRBJ1-1, reads DGGITQSPKYLFRKEGQNVTLSCEQNLNHDAMYWYRQDPGQGLRLIYYSQIVNDFQKGDIAEGYSVSREKKESFPLTVTSAQKNPTAFYLCASSIGQTGNTEAFFGQGTRLTVV.

The gene calls are TRBV2 and TRBJ2-7; tentative D call: TRBD1 (6 bases). Germline-derived CDR1 and CDR2 are SNHLY and FYNNEI. The length of the CDR3 is 12 residues. The V end lost 6 bases, the J end lost 5 bases, and 11 bases lay between the germline ends. This chain's CDR3 is CASRDSYHEQYF. The CDR3 region has the DNA TGTGCCAGCAGGGACAGTTACCACGAGCAGTACTTC.

This chain uses TRBV19 with TRBJ1-5; D ambiguous. Deletions cut 2 bases from V and 6 bases from J, with 11 bases between. CDR1 is LNHDA, CDR2 SQIVND, per germline (reference sequence). The CDR3 extends over 14 amino acids. The CDR3 region is CASSINSRSQPQHF. The CDR3 bases are TGTGCCAGTAGTATAAATAGCCGGAGTCAGCCCCAGCATTTT.

The chain is built from TRBV6-9 and TRBJ1-5, with TRBD1 identical over 8 bases. The CDR3 has 15 residues. The V and J ends lost 6 bases and 5 bases, in that order; junction bases with no gene match: 9. CDR1 and CDR2 from the germline V gene are MNHGY and SVAAGI. This chain's CDR3 is CASSTRDRLHQPQHF. The CDR3 coding sequence is TGTGCCAGCAGCACCCGGGACAGGTTACATCAGCCCCAGCATTTT.

The rearrangement joins TRBV5-1 to TRBJ1-1; 8 bases map to TRBD1. V gave up 4 bases and J gave up 8 bases; unmatched junction bases: 10. This CDR3 is built from 14 residues. CDR1 is SGHRS, CDR2 YFSETQ, per germline. The CDR3 bases are TGCGCCAGCAGCCCGAGACAGGGGAGGACCGAAGCTTTCTTT. Its translation is CASSPRQGRTEAFF.

The chain employs TRBV29-1 and TRBJ2-1, with 12 positions matching TRBD2. Germline V gene lookup returns CDR1 SQVTM and CDR2 ANQGSEA. The CDR3 has 16 residues. The trim removed 4 bases at V and 7 bases at J, leaving 11 bases unmatched. Here the CDR3 reads CSVGLRLAGERNEQFF. DNA of the CDR3: TGCAGCGTTGGCCTGAGACTAGCGGGGGAGAGGAATGAGCAGTTCTTC.

The chain is built from TRBV10-3 and TRBJ1-3; no clear D. V was clipped by 5 bases and J by 3 bases, with 11 bases between them. The germline gives CDR1 ENHRY, CDR2 SYGVKD. The CDR3 loop spans 14 amino acids. The DNA for the CDR3 is TGTGCCATCAGTCTCGAACTCAATGGAAACACCATATATTTT. Translation: CAISLELNGNTIYF.

For the CDR3, the DNA is TGCGCCAGCAGCCTGTCAGGGAATCGCTACTACGAGCAGTACTTC. As protein: CASSLSGNRYYEQYF. The chain has TRBV5-1 and TRBJ2-7; TRBD1 is a possible D gene (5 bases). Trimming took 4 bases from V and 3 from J, leaving 17 bases between them. Per germline, CDR1 SGHRS and CDR2 YFSETQ. There are 15 residues in the CDR3.

The chain employs TRBV7-9 and TRBJ1-1; 7 bases fit TRBD1. The V and J ends lost 5 bases and 5 bases, in that order; junction bases with no gene match: 8. The germline CDR1 and CDR2 sequences are SEHNR and FQNEAQ (reference sequence). This CDR3 has 14 residues. CDR3 nucleotides: TGTGCCAGCAGCCAAGGGGGCTGGAGGACTGAAGCTTTCTTT. This gives the protein CASSQGGWRTEAFF.

The chain couples TRBV2 to TRBJ1-6; TRBD1 is a possible D gene (6 bases). CDR1 SNHLY and CDR2 FYNNEI come from the germline V gene. The CDR3 has 15 residues. Between the trimmed V and J ends, which lost 6 bases and 0 bases, there was a span of 9 bases. The CDR3 region has the DNA TGTGCCAGCAGGAAGGACAGCTCCTATAATTCACCCCTCCACTTT. It yields the protein CASRKDSSYNSPLHF.

The chain combines TRBV5-6 with TRBJ1-1; no clear D. This CDR3 has 14 residues. Trimming took 2 bases from V and 1 from J, leaving 9 bases between them. Germline V gives CDR1 SGHDT, CDR2 YYEEEE. DNA for the CDR3: TGTGCCAGCAGCTTAAACGGGAGGAACACTGAAGCTTTCTTT. Translating it yields CASSLNGRNTEAFF.

J is TRBJ2-1 and V is TRBV25-1, with TRBD1 matching over 8 bases. This CDR3 contains 15 residues. With V trimmed by 3 bases and J by 5 bases, 6 bases remained unmatched. Germline-derived CDR1 and CDR2 are MGHDK and SYGVNS. The CDR3 here is CASSDPGQANNEQFF. The CDR3 DNA reads as TGTGCCAGCAGTGATCCGGGACAGGCCAACAATGAGCAGTTCTTC.

Points on this clone: Other nucleotide sequences in the sample specify the same CDR3. This chain connects TRBV5-4 to TRBJ1-2, with D hard to call. CDR3 size: 16 residues. Trimming took off 5 bases at V and 2 bases at J, with 19 bases between the two ends. CDR1 SGHNT and CDR2 YYREEE come from the germline V gene (reference sequence). The CDR3 coding sequence is TGTGCCAGCAGTTTGCTCGGGTGGGAGGAGAACTATGGCTACACCTTC. This gives the protein CASSLLGWEENYGYTF.

The V and J genes are TRBV6-1 and TRBJ2-7; a possible D gene is TRBD1 (8 bases). Germline V gives CDR1 MNHNS, CDR2 SASEGT. V shed 2 bases and J shed 2 bases, with 34 bases lying between them. The CDR3 extends over 22 amino acids. The CDR3 protein is CASSEQFVTGGQAYPLTYEQYF. The CDR3 region has the DNA TGTGCCAGCAGTGAACAATTCGTCACGGGGGGACAGGCCTATCCCCTTACCTACGAGCAGTACTTC.

The chain is built from TRBV9 and TRBJ2-1; TRBD1 might be the D (5 bases). CDR1 and CDR2 (germline): SGDLS, YYNGEE. CDR3 length equals 17 residues. Trimming shortened V by 2 bases and J by 2 bases, and 17 bases separated the two germline ends. DNA for the CDR3: TGTGCCAGCAGCGTTAGGGGCGGAGTGGGAACCTACAATGAGCAGTTCTTC. It yields the protein CASSVRGGVGTYNEQFF.

The V and J genes are TRBV4-3 and TRBJ2-7, with 9 bases identical to TRBD2. The ends lost 1 base at V and 3 bases at J; junction bases unmatched: 4. This CDR3 comprises 15 residues. Germline CDR1 LGHNA, CDR2 YSLEER. CDR3 DNA sequence: TGCGCCAGCAGCCAAGCCTTAGCGGGGGTCTACGAGCAGTACTTC. This encodes CASSQALAGVYEQYF.

The chain links TRBV6-1 to TRBJ1-5; no firm D call. This CDR3 has 13 residues. Germline CDR1 is MNHNS and CDR2 is SASEGT. Between the trimmed V and J ends, which lost 2 bases and 4 bases, there was a span of 6 bases. CDR3 coding DNA: TGTGCCAGCAGTGAACGCGGGAATCAGCCCCAGCATTTT. Translated, it gives CASSERGNQPQHF.

The chain joins TRBV5-4 to TRBJ2-7; D might be TRBD2 (5 bases). Germline CDR1 SGHNT, CDR2 YYREEE (reference sequence). The CDR3 is made up of 15 amino acids. The V gene lost 3 bases and the J gene lost 3 bases, with 16 bases spanning the gap. The DNA for the CDR3 is TGTGCCAGCAGCTCCTCGGCGGGCAATATCTACGAGCAGTACTTC. This encodes CASSSSAGNIYEQYF.

The CDR3 coding sequence is TGTGCCAGTAGTCCTGACCTCGCTCGCTTCGGCGGGACCCAGTACTTC. It translates to CASSPDLARFGGTQYF. The chain is built from TRBV19 and TRBJ2-5; no reliable D call. Trimming pared 5 bases from V and 7 bases from J, leaving 23 bases between. The CDR3 is made up of 16 amino acids. Germline V gives CDR1 LNHDA, CDR2 SQIVND (reference sequence).

CDR3: CASSPRGGLNNEQFF. CDR3 DNA sequence: TGTGCCAGCAGCCCGCGGGGGGGGTTAAACAATGAGCAGTTCTTC. This chain joins TRBV14 and TRBJ2-1; 9 nucleotides align to TRBD2. Trimming cost V 4 bases and J 5 bases; bases outside gene matches: 6. CDR3 length equals 15 residues. Per germline, CDR1 SGHDN and CDR2 FVKESK.

V usage is TRBV28 and J usage is TRBJ2-7; D is possibly TRBD2 (6 bases). V was pared by 6 bases and J by 4 bases, with 22 bases between. CDR3 length equals 16 residues. Germline V gives CDR1 MDHEN, CDR2 SYDVKM. The CDR3 here is CASRIGFAGIGYEQYF. The CDR3 DNA sequence: TGTGCCAGCAGGATCGGGTTCGCGGGGATTGGTTACGAGCAGTACTTC. The full variable domain, completed using reference TRBV28 and TRBJ2-7, is DVKVTQSSRYLVKRTGEKVFLECVQDMDHENMFWYRQDPGLGLRLIYFSYDVKMKEKGDIPEGYSVSREKKERFSLILESASTNQTSMYLCASRIGFAGIGYEQYFGPGTRLTVT.